This passage covers 6 T cell receptor beta chains from one sample sequenced in a study of CD8+CD57+ T cells in acquired aplastic anemia. Genomic DNA constituted the template upon which TCR beta VDJ and CDR3 profiling was performed. TCRdb re-derived calls from the reads in MiXCR, one entry per CDR3 protein. Of some 170,000 distinct CDR3 sequences in the sample, around 45% were seen once. Sequencing was done on a sample of sorted CD4+, CD8+, or CD8+CD57+ T cells (not recorded which) from PBMCs. These TCRs come from a human donor in good health.

This clonotype showed up just a few times. The rearrangement joins TRBV2 to TRBJ1-2, with D hard to call. The CDR3 totals 12 residues. V was clipped by 3 bases and J by 6 bases, with 8 bases between them. Germline values: CDR1 SNHLY, CDR2 FYNNEI. This chain's CDR3 is CASSDWGDGYTF. DNA of the CDR3: TGTGCCAGCAGTGATTGGGGAGATGGCTACACCTTC.

This chain uses TRBV6-1 with TRBJ2-2; no reliable D call. Trimming removed 7 bases from V and 2 bases from J, with 17 bases in between. Germline assignment: CDR1 MNHNS and CDR2 SASEGT. The CDR3 is 16 amino acids. The CDR3 is CASNPLRLTNTGELFF. Here the CDR3 DNA reads TGTGCCAGCAACCCCCTAAGACTGACTAACACCGGGGAGCTGTTTTTT.

This clonotype was found once. The CDR3 loop reads CASSRGEGDSGGYTF. The CDR3 region has the DNA TGCGCCAGCAGCCGGGGGGAGGGGGACAGCGGTGGCTACACCTTC. V gene TRBV4-3 combines with J gene TRBJ1-2, with TRBD1 matching over 7 bases. CDR1 is LGHNA, CDR2 YSLEER, per germline. There are 15 residues in the CDR3. V shed 4 bases, J shed 7 bases, and the junction held 12 bases outside the gene matches.

This rearrangement joins TRBV9 to TRBJ1-2; TRBD1 agrees at 8 bases. This CDR3 region has 15 residues. J was trimmed by 5 bases and V by 4 bases; bases with no gene match: 10. Per germline, CDR1 SGDLS and CDR2 YYNGEE. The CDR3 sequence: CASSPNRGKGYGYTF. The DNA for the CDR3 is TGTGCCAGCAGCCCCAACAGGGGGAAGGGATATGGCTACACCTTC.

V is TRBV20-1 and J is TRBJ2-7; D not certain. The CDR3 loop spans 13 amino acids. Trimming stripped 1 base from V and 2 bases from J, with 9 bases between. Germline lookup yields CDR1 DFQATT and CDR2 SNEGSKA (reference sequence). The CDR3 DNA reads as TGCAGTGCTAGAGGCGTAGATACCTACGAGCAGTACTTC. The encoded protein is CSARGVDTYEQYF.

The chain links TRBV24-1 to TRBJ2-5; 7 bases fit TRBD2. The J segment lost 5 bases and the V segment lost 5 bases, leaving 4 bases of the junction unmatched. Germline-derived CDR1 and CDR2 are KGHDR and SFDVKD. This CDR3 contains 13 residues. CDR3 region: CATSAGGWETQYF. The CDR3 coding sequence is TGTGCCACCAGTGCGGGGGGTTGGGAGACCCAGTACTTC.